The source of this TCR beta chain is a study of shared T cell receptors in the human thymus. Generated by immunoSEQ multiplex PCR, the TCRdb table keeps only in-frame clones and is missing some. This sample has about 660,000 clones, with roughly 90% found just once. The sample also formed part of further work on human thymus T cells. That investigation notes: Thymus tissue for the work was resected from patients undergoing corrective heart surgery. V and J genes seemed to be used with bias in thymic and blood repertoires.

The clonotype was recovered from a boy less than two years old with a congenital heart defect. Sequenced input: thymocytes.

CDR3 in amino acids: CASSVRGGRDYNEQFF. In DNA form, the CDR3 reads TGTGCCAGCAGCGTGAGGGGCGGGAGGGATTACAATGAGCAGTTCTTC. The V gene is TRBV9, the J gene TRBJ2-1; 9 positions agree with TRBD2. The germline V gene has CDR1 SGDLS and CDR2 YYNGEE. CDR3 length equals 16 residues. The V gene end was trimmed by 2 bases and the J gene end by 4 bases; junction bases not matched to a gene: 7.